One and the same sample provided the 23 T cell receptor beta chains below, sequenced in a study of T cell responses to AZD1222 COVID-19 vaccine. Assay: immunoSEQ multiplex PCR; the TCRdb copy retains only in-frame clones and omits some. The sample consists of 70,000 or so clones, 60% to 85% of them appearing once. Sample: peripheral blood, taken on day 0 of AZD1222 vaccination. The receptors shown here come from an adult in good health.

The chain carries TRBV4-2 and TRBJ1-2; TRBD1 is a possible D gene (6 bases). The CDR3 contains 16 residues. Between the trimmed V and J ends, which lost 4 bases and 0 bases, there was a span of 15 bases. CDR1 is LGHNA, CDR2 YNFKEQ, per germline. The CDR3 coding sequence is TGTGCCAGCAGCCCACAAACGACAGGTACTAACTATGGCTACACCTTC. Translation gives CASSPQTTGTNYGYTF.

The chain carries TRBV7-9 and TRBJ2-7; D not resolved. V lost 1 base, J lost 7 bases, and 17 bases lay in between. The germline gives CDR1 SEHNR, CDR2 FQNEAQ (reference sequence). The CDR3 is made up of 15 amino acids. CDR3 coding DNA: TGTGCCAGCAGCTTAGTGGACCGCTCGGGCCCGGAGCAGTACTTC. It is translated as CASSLVDRSGPEQYF.

The gene calls are TRBV5-4 and TRBJ2-3; TRBD2 agrees at 14 bases. The CDR3 extends over 14 amino acids. Germline values: CDR1 SGHNT, CDR2 YYREEE (reference sequence). CDR3: CGTSGGFSTDTQYF. The CDR3 nucleotides read TGTGGGACTAGCGGGGGGTTTAGCACAGATACGCAGTATTTT.

The chain has TRBV7-9 and TRBJ2-3, with D hard to call. CDR1 is SEHNR, CDR2 FQNEAQ, per germline (reference sequence). The length of the CDR3 is 14 residues. V shed 0 bases and J shed 5 bases, with 9 bases lying between them. The CDR3 sequence is CASSLANFKDTQYF. The CDR3, as DNA: TGTGCCAGCAGCTTAGCGAACTTTAAAGATACGCAGTATTTT.

The chain combines TRBV3-1 (or the pseudogene TRBV3-2) with TRBJ2-7; 14 bases match TRBD2. CDR1 LGHDT and CDR2 YNNKEL come from the germline V gene (reference sequence). V shed 0 bases and J 8 bases; nucleotides not matched to a gene: 12. CDR3 size: 18 residues. DNA for the CDR3: TGTGCCAGCAGCCAAGATCTTCTGACTAGCGGGGGGGCCGGCAAGCAGTACTTC. Amino acid sequence: CASSQDLLTSGGAGKQYF.

The sample holds one count of this clone. The rearrangement uses TRBV19 and TRBJ2-2, with a tentative D call TRBD2 (6 bases). The CDR3 is 13 amino acids. The V end was cut by 3 bases, the J end by 6 bases, with 8 bases between. Germline CDR1 is LNHDA and CDR2 is SQIVND (reference sequence). CDR3 loop: CASSISGAGELFF. CDR3 nucleotides: TGTGCCAGTAGTATCTCGGGGGCCGGGGAGCTGTTTTTT.

The chain has TRBV12-3 or TRBV12-4 and TRBJ1-6; no firm D call. Between the trimmed V and J ends, which lost 6 bases and 10 bases, there was a span of 13 bases. This CDR3 has 13 residues. The CDR3 reads CASSPKWNSPLHF. In nucleotides, the CDR3 is TGTGCCAGCAGCCCGAAATGGAACTCACCCCTCCACTTT.

The rearrangement uses TRBV18 and TRBJ2-5; possibly TRBD1 for D (7 bases). CDR1 is KGHSH, CDR2 LQKENI, per germline. V was pared by 5 bases and J by 2 bases, with 15 bases between. The CDR3 is 15 residues long. The chain's CDR3 is CASSDMTGRQETQYF. The CDR3 nucleotides read TGTGCCAGCTCAGACATGACAGGGAGGCAAGAGACCCAGTACTTC.

A single count supports this clone. The chain combines TRBV7-2 with TRBJ2-1; 9 bases match TRBD1. Germline CDR1 and CDR2: SGHTA and FQGNSA. Losses at the gene ends were 4 bases for V and 8 bases for J; bases not matched to a gene: 9. This CDR3 is 15 amino acids long. The CDR3 nucleotides are TGTGCCAGCAGCTACAGGGGGCGGGGAGGGGATGAGCAGTTCTTC. Its translation is CASSYRGRGGDEQFF.

The rearrangement joins TRBV27 to TRBJ1-3, with 9 bases matching TRBD1. The CDR3 covers 16 residues. Per the germline V gene, CDR1 is MNHEY and CDR2 is SMNVEV (reference sequence). The J segment lost 7 bases and the V segment lost 5 bases, leaving 12 bases of the junction unmatched. DNA for the CDR3: TGTGCCAGCAGTCCGACGACAGGGGGGATGCGGAACACCATATATTTT. Protein product: CASSPTTGGMRNTIYF.

The chain combines TRBV19 with TRBJ2-7; TRBD1 matches at 8 bases. V was pared by 4 bases and J by 2 bases, with 10 bases of the junction left unmatched. The CDR3 is made up of 16 amino acids. Germline V CDR1 and CDR2: LNHDA, SQIVND (reference sequence). This CDR3 reads CASSKTGTGSAYEQYF. In DNA, the CDR3 is TGTGCCAGTAGTAAGACCGGGACAGGTAGCGCCTACGAGCAGTACTTC.

This clone occurred a few times. This sequence joins TRBV5-6 and TRBJ2-1, with D tentatively TRBD1 (6 bases). V lost 3 bases and J 0 bases, leaving 13 bases between the germline ends. The CDR3 consists of 16 residues. Germline CDR1 SGHDT, CDR2 YYEEEE. The CDR3 nucleotides read TGTGCCAGCAGCTCGGACAGACATAGCTCCTACAATGAGCAGTTCTTC. Translating gives CASSSDRHSSYNEQFF.

This clone was picked up one time. J is TRBJ1-3 and V is TRBV4-1; TRBD1 matches 9 bases. Trimming took 1 base from V and 5 from J; bases not matched to a gene: 15. The CDR3 is 19 residues long. The germline V gene has CDR1 MGHRA and CDR2 YSYEKL. The CDR3 sequence: CASSQVTLHTQGARNTIYF. DNA for the CDR3: TGCGCCAGCAGCCAAGTCACCCTCCATACACAGGGGGCGAGAAACACCATATATTTT.

This clone was detected only a few times. This chain connects TRBV9 to TRBJ2-7; D call uncertain. CDR3 size: 13 residues. Trimming took 1 base from V and 3 from J, leaving 8 bases between them. CDR1 and CDR2 (germline): SGDLS, YYNGEE. In DNA form, the CDR3 reads TGTGCCAGCAGCGTATCCCCCTACTACGAGCAGTACTTC. Its translation: CASSVSPYYEQYF.

The genes are TRBV6-5 and TRBJ2-3; D call uncertain. Trimming left V 0 bases short and J 5 bases short, with 9 bases between. Germline-derived CDR1 and CDR2 are MNHEY and SVGAGI. This CDR3 region has 14 residues. In nucleotides, the CDR3 is TGTGCCAGCAGTTACTCGATCATCAAAGATACGCAGTATTTT. It translates to CASSYSIIKDTQYF.

V gene TRBV9 combines with J gene TRBJ2-5, with a weak D call TRBD2 (6 bases). V shed 0 bases and J shed 5 bases, with 17 bases lying between them. Germline CDR1 reads SGDLS; CDR2 reads YYNGEE. This CDR3 is 16 amino acids long. The CDR3 sequence is CASSVEAGRGRETQYF. The DNA for the CDR3 is TGTGCCAGCAGCGTAGAAGCGGGCCGGGGAAGGGAGACCCAGTACTTC.

The chain is built from TRBV10-3 and TRBJ1-6; D is undetermined. With 0 bases removed from V and 7 bases from J, the gap between germline ends came to 10 bases. Germline lookup yields CDR1 ENHRY and CDR2 SYGVKD. The CDR3 contains 15 residues. CDR3: CAISESKGLNSPLHF. The CDR3 coding sequence is TGTGCCATCAGTGAGTCGAAAGGGTTAAATTCACCCCTCCACTTT.

Only one count was recorded for this clone. The chain employs TRBV27 and TRBJ2-1; TRBD2 is a possible D gene (6 bases). CDR3 length: 15 amino acids. Germline assignment: CDR1 MNHEY and CDR2 SMNVEV (reference sequence). V lost 3 bases to trimming and J lost 0 bases, with 9 bases between them. The CDR3 sequence is CASSLRGFSYNEQFF. CDR3 coding DNA: TGTGCCAGCAGTTTGCGGGGATTCTCCTACAATGAGCAGTTCTTC.

The chain couples TRBV14 to TRBJ2-2; D not resolved. The germline CDR1 and CDR2 sequences are SGHDN and FVKESK. The ends were cut back, 3 bases at V and 6 bases at J, with 8 bases in the middle. The CDR3 length is 13 residues. This chain's CDR3 is CASSHRAAGELFF. In DNA, the CDR3 is TGTGCCAGCAGCCACCGGGCAGCCGGGGAGCTGTTTTTT.

The chain couples TRBV5-1 to TRBJ1-1, with no clear D. V lost 4 bases and J lost 2, with 3 bases in between. This CDR3 has 11 amino acids. Germline V gene sequence: CDR1 SGHRS, CDR2 YFSETQ. The CDR3 coding sequence is TGCGCCAGCAGCCAAAACACTGAAGCTTTCTTT. Translating gives CASSQNTEAFF.

This chain connects TRBV19 to TRBJ1-3, with TRBD1 as a possible D gene (6 bases). CDR1 and CDR2 (germline): LNHDA, SQIVND (reference sequence). This CDR3 is built from 13 residues. The V end lost 7 bases, the J end lost 5 bases, and 12 bases lay between the germline ends. CDR3 sequence (DNA): TGTGCCAGTAAGGGGACATATCGAAACACCATATATTTT. It encodes CASKGTYRNTIYF.

This clone was seen a handful of times. V and J are TRBV19 and TRBJ2-7; TRBD2 might be the D (5 bases). In germline, CDR1 is LNHDA, CDR2 SQIVND (reference sequence). The CDR3 sequence is 16 residues long. V lost 3 bases and J 5 bases, leaving 20 bases between the germline ends. The CDR3 DNA follows: TGTGCCAGTAGTATCGGACCGCCTGGGGTCGGGAACGAGCAGTACTTC. Amino acids: CASSIGPPGVGNEQYF.

The J gene is TRBJ2-3, the V gene TRBV11-2; D possibly corresponds to TRBD1 (5 bases). The CDR3 length is 14 residues. The V end was cut by 6 bases, the J end by 6 bases, with 16 bases between. The V gene's germline CDR1 is SGHAT and CDR2 FQNNGV. Here the CDR3 DNA reads TGTGCCAGCAGTTATATAACCAGGGCCGATACGCAGTATTTT. This gives the protein CASSYITRADTQYF. Full variable domain (rest looked up from reference TRBV11-2 and TRBJ2-3): EAGVAQSPRYKIIEKRQSVAFWCNPISGHATLYWYQQILGQGPKLLIQFQNNGVVDDSQLPKDRFSAERLKGVDSTLKIQPAKLEDSAVYLCASSYITRADTQYFGPGTRLTVL.